This T cell receptor (beta chain) was recovered during a study of blood T cell repertoires in COVID-19. Per the germline V gene, CDR1 is LGHDT and CDR2 is YNNKEL (reference sequence). V gave up 6 bases and J gave up 8 bases, with 16 bases separating them. This CDR3 has 13 residues. This table comes from immunoSEQ multiplex PCR, and its TCRdb copy is limited to in-frame clones, with some not included. The sample includes under 200,000 clones, 85% to 90% of them seen just once. Sequencing was carried out using peripheral blood. The J gene is TRBJ1-2, the V gene TRBV3-1 (or the pseudogene TRBV3-2); D might be TRBD1 (6 bases). This TCR derives from an older woman with COVID-19, enrolled during active disease. The CDR3, as DNA: TGTGCCAGCAGTCTCGGACAGAGAGGCGGCTACACCTTC. It yields the protein CASSLGQRGGYTF.